One and the same sample provided the 4 T cell receptor beta chains below, sequenced in a study of breast tumors, draining lymph nodes, adjacent tissues. A single record per CDR3 protein comes from TCRdb applying MiXCR to the multiplex PCR reads. The repertoire consists of roughly 260,000 distinct CDR3 sequences, with roughly 31% occurring once and the leading ten covering about 1.2%. Breast cancer patients provided tissue from their axillary draining lymph nodes. The source material was axillary lymph node tissue. These receptors all come from a female donor with breast cancer. Some clones in this sample may be carry-over from other donors' samples.

This clonotype showed up many times. The chain has TRBV2 and TRBJ2-7; weak D call: TRBD2 (5 bases). CDR1 and CDR2 from the germline V gene are SNHLY and FYNNEI. Trimming took off 4 bases at V and 2 bases at J, with 6 bases between the two ends. This CDR3 has 12 amino acids. The CDR3 loop reads CASSGETYEQYF. The CDR3 DNA reads as TGTGCCAGCAGTGGGGAGACCTACGAGCAGTACTTC.

The rearrangement links TRBV6-1 to TRBJ2-3; the D gene is possibly TRBD1 (6 bases). The CDR3 length is 15 residues. Trimming removed 3 bases from V and 1 base from J, with 11 bases in between. Germline CDR1 reads MNHNS; CDR2 reads SASEGT. The CDR3, as DNA: TGTGCCAGCAGTGATGTGGGGGCACGCACAGATACGCAGTATTTT. The encoded protein is CASSDVGARTDTQYF.

This clonotype was counted at least ten times. The rearrangement uses TRBV20-1 and TRBJ2-5; D might be TRBD1 or TRBD2, each matching 6 bases. Germline CDR1 reads DFQATT; CDR2 reads SNEGSKA (reference sequence). There are 13 residues in the CDR3. Between the trimmed V and J ends, which lost 4 bases and 4 bases, there was a span of 13 bases. CDR3 bases: TGCAGTGCTAATCTTGGGGGGCGAGAGACCCAGTACTTC. Translated: CSANLGGRETQYF.

As to this clonotype: A much larger clone is a single base away; this may be a read error. V and J are TRBV6-5 and TRBJ2-7; the D is unclear. The CDR3 loop spans 14 amino acids. Trimming took off 5 bases at V and 3 bases at J, with 14 bases between the two ends. Germline assignment: CDR1 MNHEY and CDR2 SVGAGI. Here the CDR3 reads CASSHGLSGYEQYF. The CDR3 DNA is TGTGCCAGCAGTCACGGGCTAAGTGGCTACGAGCAGTACTTC.